The present T cell receptor (beta chain) was sequenced within a study of T-cell memory formation after mild COVID-19. Points from the study as a whole: Day 15 to 85 contracting clones showed balanced CD4/CD8; later expanders leaned CD4+.

Trimming cost V 2 bases and J 5 bases; bases outside gene matches: 9. Germline CDR1 and CDR2: SGHRS and YFSETQ. This CDR3 comprises 16 residues. TCRdb ran MiXCR on the 5' RACE reads and lists one entry per CDR3 protein. The sample includes some 300,000 distinct CDR3 sequences, 15% to 20% seen only once; the top ten take approximately 21%. Comment on this clonotype: What it recognizes is unknown.

The chain joins TRBV5-1 to TRBJ2-5; 10 bases align to TRBD1. The TCR originated in a man between 18 and 35 years old who had mild COVID-19 (a few samples of this study predate the infection). Cell type and time point are not known. The specimen was PBMCs or a T cell subset sorted from them (not recorded which). This CDR3 is CASSLSMTGGEETQYF. The DNA for the CDR3 is TGCGCCAGCAGCTTATCTATGACAGGGGGCGAGGAGACCCAGTACTTC.